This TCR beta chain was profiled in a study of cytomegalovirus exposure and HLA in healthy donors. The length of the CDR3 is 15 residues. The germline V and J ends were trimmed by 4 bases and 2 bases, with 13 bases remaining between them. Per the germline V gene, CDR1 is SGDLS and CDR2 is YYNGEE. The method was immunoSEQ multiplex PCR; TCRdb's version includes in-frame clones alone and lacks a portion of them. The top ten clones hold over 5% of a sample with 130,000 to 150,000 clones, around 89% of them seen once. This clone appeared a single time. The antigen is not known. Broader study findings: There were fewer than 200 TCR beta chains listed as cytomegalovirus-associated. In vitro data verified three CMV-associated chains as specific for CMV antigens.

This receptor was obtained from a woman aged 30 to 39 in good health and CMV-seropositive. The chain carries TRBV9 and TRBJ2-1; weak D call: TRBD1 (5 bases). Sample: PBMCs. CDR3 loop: CASSPPVGPYNEQFF. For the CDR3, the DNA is TGTGCCAGCAGCCCCCCCGTGGGGCCCTACAATGAGCAGTTCTTC.